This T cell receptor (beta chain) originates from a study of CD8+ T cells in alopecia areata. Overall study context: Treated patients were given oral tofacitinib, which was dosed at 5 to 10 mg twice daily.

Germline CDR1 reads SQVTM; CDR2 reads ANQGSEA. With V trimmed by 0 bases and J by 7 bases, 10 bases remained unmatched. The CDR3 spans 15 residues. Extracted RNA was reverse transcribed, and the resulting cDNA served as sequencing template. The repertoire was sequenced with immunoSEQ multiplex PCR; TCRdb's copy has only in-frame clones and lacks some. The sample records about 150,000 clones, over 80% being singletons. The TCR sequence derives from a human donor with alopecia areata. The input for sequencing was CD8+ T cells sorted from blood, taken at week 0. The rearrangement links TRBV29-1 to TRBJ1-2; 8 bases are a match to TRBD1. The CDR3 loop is CSVEDQGQVRGGYTF. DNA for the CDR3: TGCAGCGTTGAAGACCAGGGACAGGTTCGAGGTGGCTACACCTTC.